Listed here are 26 T cell receptor beta chains from one sample, sequenced in a study of blood T cell repertoires in COVID-19. Sequencing was performed with immunoSEQ multiplex PCR; in TCRdb, only in-frame clones are kept and a portion is missing. The profile shows approximately 450,000 clones, around nine tenths of them singletons. The sequenced material came from peripheral blood. All receptors come from a woman aged 30 to 39 with acute or convalescent COVID-19.

The J gene is TRBJ1-4, the V gene TRBV18; D is possibly TRBD1 (6 bases). Trimming removed 1 base at V and 8 bases at J, with 8 bases between. From germline, CDR1 is KGHSH and CDR2 LQKENI. The CDR3 consists of 13 residues. The CDR3 DNA sequence: TGTGCCAGCTCACCACTCAGGGGCGAAAAACTGTTTTTT. It codes for CASSPLRGEKLFF.

This clone was counted once. This chain links TRBV7-9 with TRBJ2-7, with TRBD2 matching 9 bases. The V segment lost 6 bases and the J segment 2 bases; nucleotides outside the gene matches: 8. The CDR3 runs 15 residues. CDR1 SEHNR and CDR2 FQNEAQ come from the germline V gene (reference sequence). CDR3 nucleotide sequence: TGTGCCAGCAGGCGGGGGGGCAGTTCGGCCTACGAGCAGTACTTC. This codes for CASRRGGSSAYEQYF.

The rearrangement links TRBV6-1 to TRBJ2-7; D is ambiguous. V lost 2 bases, J lost 1 base, and 9 bases lay in between. Looked up from germline, CDR1 is MNHNS and CDR2 is SASEGT. The CDR3 is 14 amino acids. The CDR3 DNA follows: TGTGCCAGCAGTGAACAGGTCCTATCCTACGAGCAGTACTTC. This gives the protein CASSEQVLSYEQYF.

The chain links TRBV18 to TRBJ2-3, with D maybe TRBD2 (6 bases). The CDR3 is 14 amino acids. V was clipped by 4 bases and J by 2 bases, with 10 bases between them. Germline assignment: CDR1 KGHSH and CDR2 LQKENI. CDR3 nucleotides: TGTGCCAGCTCACGCTCGGGGGACACAGATACGCAGTATTTT. It is translated as CASSRSGDTDTQYF.

The chain employs TRBV29-1 and TRBJ1-1; D is ambiguous. Between the trimmed V and J ends, which lost 2 bases and 4 bases, there was a span of 11 bases. The CDR3 is made up of 13 amino acids. CDR1 SQVTM and CDR2 ANQGSEA come from the germline V gene. The CDR3 DNA follows: TGCAGCGTTGAACACGGCCGGGGCACTGAAGCTTTCTTT. This sequence encodes CSVEHGRGTEAFF. The full variable domain, completed using reference TRBV29-1 and TRBJ1-1, is SAVISQKPSRDICQRGTSLTIQCQVDSQVTMMFWYRQQPGQSLTLIATANQGSEATYESGFVIDKFPISRPNLTFSTLTVSNMSPEDSSIYLCSVEHGRGTEAFFGQGTRLTVV.

About this clone: Other nucleotide sequences from this sample produce the same CDR3. CDR3: CASSHGNEQFF. CDR3 nucleotide sequence: TGTGCCAGCAGCCACGGTAATGAGCAGTTCTTC. J is TRBJ2-1 and V is TRBV3-1 (or the pseudogene TRBV3-2); D not certain. Germline-derived CDR1 and CDR2 are LGHDT and YNNKEL (reference sequence). This CDR3 has 11 residues. V was cut by 3 bases and J by 7 bases, with 4 bases left in between.

The chain carries TRBV30 and TRBJ1-1; D perhaps matches TRBD1 (6 bases). This CDR3 region has 13 residues. CDR1 GTSNPN and CDR2 SVGIG come from the germline V gene (reference sequence). V was clipped by 3 bases and J by 6 bases, with 14 bases between them. The CDR3 region has the DNA TGTGCCTGGAGCGAACAGGGTGGGGCTGAAGCTTTCTTT. Protein product: CAWSEQGGAEAFF.

The chain combines TRBV6-5 with TRBJ1-1; 8 bases match TRBD1. The CDR3 totals 14 residues. Trimming at V came to 5 bases and at J to 2 bases, leaving 4 bases not matched to a gene. Germline CDR1 reads MNHEY; CDR2 reads SVGAGI. The CDR3 DNA follows: TGTGCCAGCAGTCGGGACAGGACAAACACTGAAGCTTTCTTT. Its protein is CASSRDRTNTEAFF.

This clone occurred a few times. The rearrangement joins TRBV6-1 to TRBJ1-5, with D possibly TRBD1 on 5 matching bases. The V and J ends lost 0 bases and 11 bases respectively, with 11 bases between them. CDR1 is MNHNS, CDR2 SASEGT, per germline. The CDR3 extends over 13 amino acids. The chain's CDR3 is CASSEAAGRAQHF. CDR3 DNA: TGTGCCAGCAGTGAAGCTGCAGGGCGAGCCCAGCATTTT.

The V and J genes are TRBV4-1 and TRBJ2-7; D gene uncertain. Germline V gives CDR1 MGHRA, CDR2 YSYEKL. The CDR3 totals 14 residues. V shed 0 bases and J shed 2 bases, with 8 bases lying between them. CDR3 nucleotide sequence: TGCGCCAGCAGCCAAGATGCAGGTGCCTACGAGCAGTACTTC. It codes for CASSQDAGAYEQYF.

The gene calls are TRBV27 and TRBJ1-1, with 7 bases fitting TRBD1. The trim removed 4 bases at V and 1 base at J, leaving 3 bases unmatched. The V gene's germline CDR1 is MNHEY and CDR2 SMNVEV (reference sequence). The CDR3 is made up of 14 amino acids. Written as DNA, the CDR3 is TGTGCCAGCAGTTCGGGACAGACGAACACTGAAGCTTTCTTT. Encoded protein: CASSSGQTNTEAFF.

In DNA, the CDR3 is TGTGCCATCAGTCGGGGGGGGCTAGACACTGAAGCTTTCTTT. It specifies CAISRGGLDTEAFF. J is TRBJ1-1 and V is TRBV10-3; possibly TRBD1 for D (6 bases). The CDR3 covers 14 residues. CDR1 is ENHRY and CDR2 is SYGVKD in the germline V gene. The V and J ends lost 5 bases and 3 bases respectively, with 13 bases between them.

J is TRBJ2-5 and V is TRBV7-6, with D possibly TRBD1 on 6 matching bases. Germline V CDR1 and CDR2: SGHVS, FNYEAQ. Trimming pared 0 bases from V and 9 bases from J, leaving 11 bases between. The CDR3 is 13 residues long. The CDR3 region is CASSLAERGSQYF. CDR3 nucleotides: TGTGCCAGCAGCTTAGCGGAGAGGGGGTCCCAGTACTTC. The whole variable domain, remainder taken from reference TRBV7-6 and TRBJ2-5, is GAGVSQSPRYKVTKRGQDVALRCDPISGHVSLYWYRQALGQGPEFLTYFNYEAQQDKSGLPNDRFSAERPEGSISTLTIQRTEQRDSAMYRCASSLAERGSQYFGPGTRLLVL.

This sequence joins TRBV10-3 and TRBJ2-7, with D perhaps TRBD2 (5 bases). Per germline, CDR1 ENHRY and CDR2 SYGVKD. The germline V and J ends were trimmed by 2 bases and 3 bases, with 11 bases remaining between them. This CDR3 has 14 amino acids. The CDR3: CAISEDGINYEQYF. CDR3 sequence (DNA): TGTGCCATCAGTGAGGACGGGATAAACTACGAGCAGTACTTC.

The sample holds one count of this clone. This rearrangement joins TRBV6-5 to TRBJ2-5, with TRBD2 as a possible D gene (5 bases). CDR3 length: 13 residues. Germline V gives CDR1 MNHEY, CDR2 SVGAGI. V was cut by 5 bases and J by 2 bases, with 9 bases left in between. CDR3 amino acids: CASSRLFQETQYF. The DNA for the CDR3 is TGTGCCAGCAGTAGACTATTTCAAGAGACCCAGTACTTC.

This clone has just one count. The chain couples TRBV10-2 to TRBJ1-1; weak D call: TRBD1 (5 bases). V lost 5 bases, J lost 4 bases, and 11 bases lay in between. The germline CDR1 and CDR2 sequences are WSHSY and SAAADI. The CDR3 is 13 residues long. In nucleotides, the CDR3 is TGCGCCAGCAGTCAGGGAAGTGCCACTGAAGCTTTCTTT. Translating gives CASSQGSATEAFF.

This chain links TRBV13 with TRBJ2-5, with 10 bases matching TRBD1. The CDR3 spans 14 residues. The ends lost 5 bases at V and 3 bases at J; junction bases unmatched: 3. In germline, CDR1 is PRHDT, CDR2 FYEKMQ (reference sequence). The chain's CDR3 is CASSRQGAEETQYF. CDR3 nucleotides: TGTGCCAGCAGCCGACAGGGGGCTGAAGAGACCCAGTACTTC.

The V call is TRBV27, the J call TRBJ2-1, with TRBD1 matching over 7 bases. Losses at the gene ends were 5 bases for V and 9 bases for J; bases not matched to a gene: 10. CDR1 is MNHEY and CDR2 is SMNVEV in the germline V gene (reference sequence). The CDR3 has 14 residues. The chain's CDR3 is CASSLSTGAGEQFF. The DNA for the CDR3 is TGTGCCAGCAGTCTCTCCACAGGGGCTGGTGAGCAGTTCTTC.

V gene TRBV11-3 combines with J gene TRBJ2-3; 10 nucleotides align to TRBD1. Germline assignment: CDR1 SGHNT and CDR2 YENEEA. This CDR3 has 18 residues. The junction had 9 bases not matched to a gene; V was cut back by 0 bases and J by 3 bases. The CDR3 coding sequence is TGTGCCAGCAGCTTAGATCTTTGGGGACAGGGGTTTACAGATACGCAGTATTTT. This sequence encodes CASSLDLWGQGFTDTQYF.

The V gene is TRBV10-2, the J gene TRBJ2-5, with 13 bases matching TRBD2. CDR1 WSHSY and CDR2 SAAADI come from the germline V gene. This CDR3 is built from 18 residues. Trimming at V came to 4 bases and at J to 2 bases, leaving 10 bases not matched to a gene. Here the CDR3 reads CASSGPETSGGLQETQYF. Written as DNA, the CDR3 is TGCGCCAGCAGTGGTCCGGAGACTAGCGGGGGGCTTCAAGAGACCCAGTACTTC.

The chain has TRBV30 and TRBJ1-2; tentatively, D is TRBD1 (5 bases). The ends were cut back, 5 bases at V and 4 bases at J, with 14 bases in the middle. CDR3 size: 13 residues. CDR1 is GTSNPN and CDR2 is SVGIG in the germline V gene (reference sequence). CDR3 DNA sequence: TGTGCCTGGGACTTGCCCCAGGGCTATGGCTACACCTTC. Amino acid sequence: CAWDLPQGYGYTF.

The chain combines TRBV29-1 with TRBJ1-4; D remains ambiguous. V lost 0 bases and J lost 4, with 9 bases in between. This CDR3 region has 14 residues. CDR1 SQVTM and CDR2 ANQGSEA come from the germline V gene. The CDR3 here is CSVEESSGNEKLFF. In nucleotides, the CDR3 is TGCAGCGTTGAAGAATCGAGCGGTAATGAAAAACTGTTTTTT.

The V call is TRBV15, the J call TRBJ2-1; 10 bases are shared with TRBD2. The junction had 5 bases not matched to a gene; V was cut back by 5 bases and J by 4 bases. The CDR3 is 15 residues long. The germline V gene has CDR1 LNHNV and CDR2 YYDKDF (reference sequence). The CDR3: CATSYLAGGYNEQFF. CDR3 coding DNA: TGTGCCACCAGCTATTTAGCGGGGGGATACAATGAGCAGTTCTTC.

The rearrangement uses TRBV6-1 and TRBJ2-7, with a possible D match to TRBD1 (5 bases). This CDR3 comprises 14 residues. Between the trimmed V and J ends, which lost 3 bases and 4 bases, there was a span of 13 bases. From germline, CDR1 is MNHNS and CDR2 SASEGT. CDR3 region: CASSESAGRYEQYF. In DNA form, the CDR3 reads TGTGCCAGCAGTGAGTCGGCAGGGCGATACGAGCAGTACTTC.

The chain uses TRBV2 and TRBJ1-3; no firm D call. There are 13 residues in the CDR3. V lost 7 bases, J lost 2 bases, and 9 bases lay in between. CDR1 and CDR2 from the germline V gene are SNHLY and FYNNEI. CDR3 loop: CASKEGTGNTIYF. For the CDR3, the DNA is TGTGCCAGCAAGGAGGGAACTGGAAACACCATATATTTT.

V gene TRBV28 combines with J gene TRBJ1-3, with D perhaps matching TRBD1 (6 bases). Per germline, CDR1 MDHEN and CDR2 SYDVKM. V was pared by 3 bases and J by 0 bases, with 9 bases between. The CDR3 extends over 15 amino acids. As DNA, the CDR3 is TGTGCCAGCAGTTTGGGGGACATCTCTGGAAACACCATATATTTT. It encodes CASSLGDISGNTIYF.